The clone carrying this T cell receptor beta chain was detected ten times or more. Its antigen is unknown. These data are taken from a study of T cells after posttransplantation cyclophosphamide. Study-level findings and limits: TRB overlap between skin or GI tissue T cells and blood was limited.

This CDR3 contains 15 residues. Germline assignment: CDR1 SGHRS and CDR2 YFSETQ. Trimming took 4 bases from V and 7 from J; bases not matched to a gene: 8. Sequencing was performed with immunoSEQ multiplex PCR; in TCRdb, only in-frame clones are kept and a portion is missing. This sample comprises approximately 25,000 clones, none seen once only. The chain carries TRBV5-1 and TRBJ1-4; 9 bases fit TRBD1. Sequenced: PBMCs. The TCR was taken from a woman between 45 and 60 years old in good health, CMV-negative, and a related stem cell transplant donor. In DNA form, the CDR3 reads TGCGCCAGCAGCGCGGGACAGGGAGGTAGTGAAAAACTGTTTTTT. Its protein product is CASSAGQGGSEKLFF.